This T cell receptor beta chain was retrieved from a study of T cells in Graves' hyperthyroidism and ophthalmopathy. Amplified TCR beta CDR3 regions derived from RNA transcripts. First-round RT-PCR with HTBI primers amplified the TCR CDR3 region. TCRdb re-derived calls from the multiplex PCR reads in MiXCR, one entry per CDR3 protein. The sample records approximately 700,000 distinct CDR3 sequences, approximately 16% being singletons. This CDR3 is 17 amino acids long. The J segment lost 2 bases and the V segment lost 4 bases, leaving 9 bases of the junction unmatched. The germline V gene has CDR1 KGHDR and CDR2 SFDVKD. As for this clonotype: One base away lies a much larger clone, so this may be a sequencing read error.

This clonotype was sampled from a man between 18 and 29 years old with Graves' hyperthyroidism. The chain is built from TRBV24-1 and TRBJ2-3, with 9 bases that match TRBD1. The sequenced sample was blood. CDR3 sequence reads: CATSDPETGGNTDTQYF. CDR3 nucleotide sequence: TGTGCCACCAGTGACCCTGAGACAGGGGGAAACACAGATACGCAGTATTTT.